This T cell receptor (beta chain) was sequenced for a study of T cell repertoires in cytomegalovirus infection. One entry per CDR3 protein, called by TCRdb with MiXCR from the reads. The sample consists of about 260,000 distinct CDR3 sequences, around 15% of them appearing once. CDR1 and CDR2 from the germline V gene are MNHNS and SASEGT. This CDR3 has 15 residues. V lost 8 bases, J lost 2 bases, and 15 bases lay in between. Many counts were recorded for this clonotype. The material sequenced was PBMCs. This sequence joins TRBV6-1 and TRBJ2-2; the D gene is possibly TRBD2 (6 bases). The sequence derives from a human donor in good health (CMV status not recorded). Some clones in this sample may be carry-over from other donors' samples. The CDR3 loop is CASSPRGINTGELFF. CDR3 bases: TGTGCCAGCTCTCCGCGCGGGATTAACACCGGGGAGCTGTTTTTT.